This is a list of T cell receptor beta chains from one sample in a study of cytomegalovirus exposure and HLA in healthy donors. Generated by immunoSEQ multiplex PCR, the TCRdb table keeps only in-frame clones and is missing some. The listing records about 160,000 clones. Sample: PBMCs. The receptors originated from a man aged 30 to 45 in good health and CMV-seronegative. CDR3s include the opening cysteine and the closing phenylalanine or tryptophan. The D gene is left open where the match is weak.

>TRBD2|TRBJ2-2|TRBV28
TGTGCCAGCAGCCGTGCGGGGGTCGCGAACACCGGGGAGCTGTTTTTT
CASSRAGVANTGELFF
>TRBD2|TRBJ2-3|TRBV28
TGTGCCAGCAGTTATAGCGGGAGTACAGATACGCAGTATTTT
CASSYSGSTDTQYF
>TRBD2|TRBJ2-3|TRBV9
TGTGCCAGCAGCGTAGTGGGGACTAGCGGGAGTGCAGATACGCAGTATTTT
CASSVVGTSGSADTQYF
>.|TRBJ1-5|TRBV7-2
TGTGCCAGCAGCCCCCCAGGGAATCAGCCCCAGCATTTT
CASSPPGNQPQHF
>TRBD1|TRBJ2-4|TRBV28
TGTGCCAGCAGTTCGGGACAGGGGGGCAAAAACATTCAGTACTTC
CASSSGQGGKNIQYF
>.|TRBJ2-7|TRBV6-5
TGTGCCAGCAGTTCACAGACCAGTGAACCCTACGAGCAGTACTTC
CASSSQTSEPYEQYF
>.|TRBJ1-3|TRBV7-9
TGTGCCAGCAGCTTAGAGGGGATCGGCGCCATATATTTT
CASSLEGIGAIYF
>.|TRBJ2-7|TRBV5-1
TGCGCCAGCAGCTTTAATGATCTCCCAGCGGAGTACTTC
CASSFNDLPAEYF
>TRBD2|TRBJ2-5|TRBV11-3
TGTGCCAGCAGTTTCGGGACTAGCGGCCAAGAGACCCAGTACTTC
CASSFGTSGQETQYF
>.|TRBJ1-2|TRBV4-1
TGCGCCAGCAGCCATGGGCAGGGAGGTACCTATGGCTACACCTTC
CASSHGQGGTYGYTF
>TRBD1|TRBJ2-7|TRBV6-5
TGTGCCAGCAGTTCGGGGACAGGCGAGCAGTACTTC
CASSSGTGEQYF
>TRBD2|TRBJ2-3|TRBV5-1
TGCGCCACCGCAACTAGCGACCGCACAGATACGCAGTATTTT
CATATSDRTDTQYF
>TRBD1|TRBJ1-5|TRBV6-1
TGTGCCAGCAGCGAGTTTTGGACAGGGAGGCAGCCCCAGCATTTT
CASSEFWTGRQPQHF
>TRBD2|TRBJ2-1|TRBV29-1
TGCAGCGTTGAGAAATTGCGGACTAGCGGGTACAATGAGCAGTTCTTC
CSVEKLRTSGYNEQFF
>.|TRBJ1-1|TRBV5-1
TGCGCCAGCGGCCGGTCCCAGGGTACGGAGAACACTGAAGCTTTCTTT
CASGRSQGTENTEAFF
>TRBD1|TRBJ1-1|TRBV2
TGTGCCAGCAGTCCCCAGGGGGCGGACACTGAAGCTTTCTTT
CASSPQGADTEAFF
>TRBD2|TRBJ2-1|TRBV12-5
TGTGCTAGTGGTTTAGGGGAGGGACTAGCGGTTCACAATGAGCAGTTCTTC
CASGLGEGLAVHNEQFF
>TRBD2|TRBJ2-5|TRBV27
TGTGCCAGCAGTTTCGGCGGGAGGGCTTACCAAGAGACCCAGTACTTC
CASSFGGRAYQETQYF
>.|TRBJ1-1|TRBV28
TGTGCCAGCAGTCTCTGGGCCACTGAAGCTTTCTTT
CASSLWATEAFF
>.|TRBJ2-6|TRBV30
TGTGCCTGGAGAGAGAGCTCTGGGGCCAACGTCCTGACTTTC
CAWRESSGANVLTF
>TRBD1|TRBJ1-2|TRBV30
TGTGCCTGGACGACAGGGGGTGGTGGCTACACCTTC
CAWTTGGGGYTF
>.|TRBJ1-3|TRBV5-1
TGCGCCAGCAGCCTAGGGGACAAGGCTTTCGGAAACACCATATATTTT
CASSLGDKAFGNTIYF
>.|TRBJ1-2|TRBV19
TGTGCCAGTAGTGGTGGCGGTAACTATGGCTACACCTTC
CASSGGGNYGYTF
>.|TRBJ2-7|TRBV7-9
TGTGCCAGCAGCCTTCCTAGCTCCTACGAGCAGTACTTC
CASSLPSSYEQYF
>TRBD2|TRBJ2-7|TRBV4-1
TGCGCCAGCAGCCAAGGAAGCGGGACTTATTCCTACGAGCAGTACTTC
CASSQGSGTYSYEQYF
>TRBD1|TRBJ2-7|TRBV5-1
TGCGCCAGCAGCTTAGTCGGGACAGGGGCCTCGGGCGAGCAGTACTTC
CASSLVGTGASGEQYF
>.|TRBJ2-1|TRBV29-1
TGCAGCGTTGGTGGCGGGAACTACAATGAGCAGTTCTTC
CSVGGGNYNEQFF
>.|TRBJ1-1|TRBV28
TGTGCCAGCAGTCCCCGTCAGGACACTGAAGCTTTCTTT
CASSPRQDTEAFF
>TRBD1|TRBJ1-5|TRBV19
TGTGCCAGTAGGGCAGGGGGTTTGGGCAATCAGCCCCAGCATTTT
CASRAGGLGNQPQHF
>.|TRBJ1-1|TRBV15
TGTGCCACCAGCAGAGTGAGAGCCAGGGGCCTGAACACTGAAGCTTTCTTT
CATSRVRARGLNTEAFF
>.|TRBJ1-2|TRBV7-2
TGTGCCAGCAGCTGTGCAGGGTTGAAGGGCTACACCTTC
CASSCAGLKGYTF
>.|TRBJ1-2|TRBV28
TGTGCCAGCAGTTTACCGGGTGGTGGCTACACCTTC
CASSLPGGGYTF
>.|TRBJ2-1|TRBV11-3
TGTGCCAGCAGCTCCCCCCTCGGGTACGGGGAGCAGTTCTTC
CASSSPLGYGEQFF
>TRBD1|TRBJ1-2|TRBV6-1
TGTGCCAGCACCCTGGACAGGGTGGGCTATGGCTACACCTTC
CASTLDRVGYGYTF
>.|TRBJ2-6|TRBV27
TGTGCCAGCAGTTTAAAAGCAGGCCTCTCTGGGGCCAACGTCCTGACTTTC
CASSLKAGLSGANVLTF
>.|TRBJ2-7|TRBV4-1
TGCGCCAGCAGCATCTTGTTGCAGGGTAAATACGAGCAGTACTTC
CASSILLQGKYEQYF